This passage covers 30 T cell receptor beta chains from one sample sequenced in a study of a mutant IDH1 vaccine in newly diagnosed glioma. Repertoires were generated with immunoSEQ multiplex PCR, while TCRdb's copy carries only in-frame clones and drops some. The sample has 30,000 to 40,000 clones; around 80% are singletons. Regarding time point: week 35, safety follow-up. Topical imiquimod accompanied each vaccine dose, which consisted of 300 ug of mutant IDH1 20-mer peptide. No antigen is known for these receptors. The sequencing here drew on PBMCs, taken from a glioma patient whose treatment included an IDH1 peptide vaccine. The receptors originated from a woman under 30 with glioma.

This clone is classed as medium-sized (0.01 to 0.1%). This chain connects TRBV2 to TRBJ1-5; D remains ambiguous. The CDR3 sequence is 14 residues long. The germline CDR1 and CDR2 sequences are SNHLY and FYNNEI. The V end lost 2 bases, the J end lost 0 bases, and 5 bases lay between the germline ends. The CDR3 here is CASSEPPSNQPQHF. The CDR3 bases are TGTGCCAGCAGTGAACCCCCTAGCAATCAGCCCCAGCATTTT. The full variable domain, rest sourced from reference TRBV2 and TRBJ1-5, is EPEVTQTPSHQVTQMGQEVILRCVPISNHLYFYWYRQILGQKVEFLVSFYNNEISEKSEIFDDQFSVERPDGSNFTLKIRSTKLEDSAMYFCASSEPPSNQPQHFGDGTRLSIL.

The chain links TRBV27 to TRBJ2-2; the D gene is possibly TRBD1 (6 bases). The CDR3 contains 18 residues. Germline values: CDR1 MNHEY, CDR2 SMNVEV (reference sequence). Trimming pared 4 bases from V and 0 bases from J, leaving 18 bases between. The DNA of the CDR3 is TGTGCCAGCAGTTCCTCACTTCACAGGGTTCCGAACACCGGGGAGCTGTTTTTT. Translating gives CASSSSLHRVPNTGELFF.

The CDR3 reads CASSQEEIAGDPRETQYF. CDR3 coding DNA: TGCGCCAGCAGCCAAGAGGAGATAGCGGGAGATCCTAGAGAGACCCAGTACTTC. The genes are TRBV4-3 and TRBJ2-5; TRBD2 aligns across 9 bases. The ends lost 0 bases at V and 4 bases at J; junction bases unmatched: 12. The CDR3 loop spans 18 amino acids. Germline CDR1 reads LGHNA; CDR2 reads YSLEER.

This clone is classed as medium-sized. This chain connects TRBV30 to TRBJ2-1; weak D call: TRBD2 (6 bases). Germline V CDR1 and CDR2: GTSNPN, SVGIG (reference sequence). The CDR3 has 17 amino acids. V gave up 3 bases and J gave up 4 bases, with 22 bases separating them. CDR3 loop: CAWSHGESGLSYNEQFF. DNA for the CDR3: TGTGCCTGGAGCCACGGGGAGAGCGGGCTGTCGTACAATGAGCAGTTCTTC.

The chain links TRBV27 to TRBJ2-1; D might be TRBD1 or TRBD2, each matching 5 bases. Trimming removed 6 bases at V and 4 bases at J, with 19 bases between. CDR3 length: 16 residues. The germline CDR1 and CDR2 sequences are MNHEY and SMNVEV (reference sequence). CDR3 bases: TGTGCCAGCAGGCTGGGGGTTACCGCTGGGTACAATGAGCAGTTCTTC. As protein: CASRLGVTAGYNEQFF.

CDR3 DNA: TGTGCCAGCAGCTCAGGCAGACTAGCGGGATTTACCACCAATGAGCAGTTCTTC. Its translation: CASSSGRLAGFTTNEQFF. The J gene is TRBJ2-1, the V gene TRBV5-6; 11 bases fit TRBD2. This CDR3 comprises 18 residues. Germline values: CDR1 SGHDT, CDR2 YYEEEE. V shed 3 bases and J 6 bases; nucleotides not matched to a gene: 14.

This chain connects TRBV6-1 to TRBJ2-7; TRBD2 matches 13 bases. The CDR3 has 15 residues. Germline CDR1 and CDR2: MNHNS and SASEGT. The V segment lost 8 bases and the J segment 3 bases; nucleotides outside the gene matches: 7. CDR3 DNA sequence: TGTGCCAGCGTACCACTAGCGGGGGGGAGCTACGAGCAGTACTTC. Residues: CASVPLAGGSYEQYF.

V gene TRBV11-1 combines with J gene TRBJ1-1, with a possible D match to TRBD1 (5 bases). The CDR3 extends over 14 amino acids. With 5 bases removed from V and 1 base from J, the gap between germline ends came to 11 bases. Germline assignment: CDR1 SGHAT and CDR2 FQDESV (reference sequence). DNA of the CDR3: TGTGCCAGCAGCCCCGAGACAGCGAACACTGAAGCTTTCTTT. It yields the protein CASSPETANTEAFF.

This clone appeared a single time. The chain has TRBV7-9 and TRBJ1-2, with 8 bases fitting TRBD1. This CDR3 spans 13 amino acids. In germline, CDR1 is SEHNR, CDR2 FQNEAQ (reference sequence). V lost 6 bases and J lost 6; bases outside the gene matches: 6. CDR3 nucleotide sequence: TGTGCCAGCAGGGATCAGGGGGCGCATGGCTACACCTTC. Amino acids: CASRDQGAHGYTF.

The V call is TRBV4-3, the J call TRBJ2-3; D ambiguous. The V gene's germline CDR1 is LGHNA and CDR2 YSLEER. Trimming took 4 bases from V and 1 from J, leaving 12 bases between them. The CDR3 runs to 15 residues. In DNA, the CDR3 is TGCGCCAGCAGCCCAGGCTCCCGTCGCACAGATACGCAGTATTTT. Translating gives CASSPGSRRTDTQYF.

J is TRBJ1-2 and V is TRBV25-1; no firm D call. The V gene lost 6 bases and the J gene lost 5 bases, with 19 bases spanning the gap. The germline gives CDR1 MGHDK, CDR2 SYGVNS. This CDR3 has 15 amino acids. In DNA, the CDR3 is TGTGCCAGCAGGATATACCCCCCGGGAAATTATGGCTACACCTTC. Protein: CASRIYPPGNYGYTF.

V usage is TRBV7-6 and J usage is TRBJ2-2; 11 nucleotides agree with TRBD2. After removal of 0 bases from V and 6 bases from J, the junction contained 9 bases not matched to a gene. CDR3 length: 18 amino acids. Germline CDR1 reads SGHVS; CDR2 reads FNYEAQ. The CDR3 region has the DNA TGTGCCAGCAGCTTAGCTACTAGCGGGAGTTTCCCGGCCGGGGAGCTGTTTTTT. Encoded protein: CASSLATSGSFPAGELFF.

This clone was observed once. The CDR3 bases are TGTGCCAGCAGCTTTGCTCCCGGGGCCAATGAAAAACTGTTTTTT. This codes for CASSFAPGANEKLFF. The rearrangement uses TRBV7-8 and TRBJ1-4; maybe TRBD1 (5 bases). CDR1 and CDR2 from the germline V gene are SGHVS and FQNEAQ. CDR3 length equals 15 residues. The ends were cut back, 3 bases at V and 5 bases at J, with 13 bases in the middle.

The rearrangement uses TRBV9 and TRBJ1-5; D is perhaps TRBD1 (6 bases). The V end lost 0 bases, the J end lost 7 bases, and 11 bases lay between the germline ends. Germline V gives CDR1 SGDLS, CDR2 YYNGEE. This CDR3 is 14 amino acids long. CDR3 sequence: CASSVGGAGQPQHF. CDR3 DNA: TGTGCCAGCAGCGTAGGGGGGGCAGGGCAGCCCCAGCATTTT.

V gene TRBV7-9 combines with J gene TRBJ1-5; D call uncertain. Trimming removed 4 bases from V and 7 bases from J, with 11 bases in between. The CDR3 is 13 residues long. Germline V gene sequence: CDR1 SEHNR, CDR2 FQNEAQ (reference sequence). The CDR3 DNA reads as TGTGCCAGCAGCTCAGACTCTTACCAGCCCCAGCATTTT. Translation: CASSSDSYQPQHF.

The chain combines TRBV4-1 with TRBJ1-3; D might be TRBD1 (6 bases). Trimming pared 2 bases from V and 7 bases from J, leaving 9 bases between. Germline V gene lookup returns CDR1 MGHRA and CDR2 YSYEKL. CDR3 length: 13 amino acids. The CDR3 here is CASSQFRGNTIYF. Written as DNA, the CDR3 is TGCGCCAGCAGCCAATTCAGGGGCAACACCATATATTTT.

The chain carries TRBV7-2 and TRBJ2-3; D gene uncertain. The ends were cut back, 1 base at V and 5 bases at J, with 7 bases in the middle. CDR3 length: 13 residues. Per the germline V gene, CDR1 is SGHTA and CDR2 is FQGNSA. Here the CDR3 DNA reads TGTGCCAGCAGCTTAGGGTTTCTAGATACGCAGTATTTT. Its translation is CASSLGFLDTQYF.

This chain connects TRBV15 to TRBJ2-1; perhaps TRBD2 as D (6 bases). Germline V lookup: CDR1 LNHNV, CDR2 YYDKDF (reference sequence). The CDR3 contains 13 residues. Trimming cost V 6 bases and J 5 bases, with 11 bases left between them. Here the CDR3 reads CATRPLANNEQFF. CDR3 bases: TGTGCCACCAGGCCACTAGCCAACAATGAGCAGTTCTTC.

The gene calls are TRBV6-5 and TRBJ1-5, with a tentative D call TRBD1 (6 bases). Germline assignment: CDR1 MNHEY and CDR2 SVGAGI. V was shortened by 2 bases and J by 4 bases, with 6 bases between the two germline ends. The CDR3 runs 13 residues. The CDR3 is CASSYRGNQPQHF. The CDR3 DNA sequence: TGTGCCAGCAGTTACAGGGGGAATCAGCCCCAGCATTTT.

The J gene is TRBJ1-2, the V gene TRBV7-9; 8 bases align to TRBD1. V dropped 6 bases and J dropped 4; count of bases not matched to a gene: 4. This CDR3 is 13 amino acids long. Germline CDR1 SEHNR, CDR2 FQNEAQ (reference sequence). CDR3 DNA sequence: TGTGCCAGCAGTCCACAGGGGGTCTATGGCTACACCTTC. Its protein product is CASSPQGVYGYTF.

The genes are TRBV19 and TRBJ2-2; 8 nucleotides line up with TRBD2. Germline V gene lookup returns CDR1 LNHDA and CDR2 SQIVND (reference sequence). V lost 10 bases to trimming and J lost 5 bases; unmatched junction nucleotides: 9. This CDR3 is 14 amino acids long. This CDR3 reads CATQLAGGTGELFF. The CDR3 DNA sequence: TGTGCCACCCAACTTGCGGGAGGTACCGGGGAGCTGTTTTTT.

The rearrangement joins TRBV27 to TRBJ2-1; no reliable D call. V lost 5 bases and J lost 5, with 4 bases in between. The CDR3 covers 11 residues. CDR1 and CDR2 (germline): MNHEY, SMNVEV (reference sequence). CDR3 amino acids: CASSGHNEQFF. The CDR3 bases are TGTGCCAGCAGTGGACACAATGAGCAGTTCTTC.

The gene calls are TRBV7-2 and TRBJ2-1; 12 positions match TRBD2. The ends lost 4 bases at V and 4 bases at J; junction bases unmatched: 5. Germline-derived CDR1 and CDR2 are SGHTA and FQGNSA. CDR3 length equals 16 residues. The CDR3 nucleotides are TGTGCCAGCAGCTCACTAGCGGGGGGACTATACAATGAGCAGTTCTTC. This encodes CASSSLAGGLYNEQFF.

This chain connects TRBV14 to TRBJ2-7, with D unclear. Germline assignment: CDR1 SGHDN and CDR2 FVKESK. CDR3 length: 13 residues. V was trimmed by 3 bases and J by 6 bases, leaving 12 bases between them. The CDR3 here is CASSQGMWAEQYF. The CDR3 bases are TGTGCCAGCAGCCAGGGGATGTGGGCCGAGCAGTACTTC.

The chain recombines TRBV5-1 with TRBJ2-1; 8 bases agree with TRBD2. The CDR3 totals 13 residues. The V segment lost 4 bases and the J segment 6 bases; nucleotides outside the gene matches: 3. CDR1 is SGHRS and CDR2 is YFSETQ in the germline V gene. The CDR3 protein is CASSLAGGNEQFF. Written as DNA, the CDR3 is TGCGCCAGCAGCCTCGCGGGGGGCAATGAGCAGTTCTTC. Supplemented by reference TRBV5-1 and TRBJ2-1, the full variable domain reads KAGVTQTPRYLIKTRGQQVTLSCSPISGHRSVSWYQQTPGQGLQFLFEYFSETQRNKGNFPGRFSGRQFSNSRSEMNVSTLELGDSALYLCASSLAGGNEQFFGPGTRLTVL.

The V call is TRBV19, the J call TRBJ1-4; TRBD1 agrees at 8 bases. V was pared by 3 bases and J by 5 bases, with 2 bases of the junction left unmatched. Germline CDR1 LNHDA, CDR2 SQIVND (reference sequence). The CDR3 length is 14 residues. The CDR3, as DNA: TGTGCCAGTAGTATTGGGACAGGAAATGAAAAACTGTTTTTT. Protein sequence: CASSIGTGNEKLFF.

V gene TRBV27 combines with J gene TRBJ1-6; tentatively, D is TRBD1 (5 bases). The CDR3 totals 14 residues. V was clipped by 8 bases and J by 13 bases, with 21 bases between them. Germline V gene data show CDR1 as MNHEY and CDR2 as SMNVEV (reference sequence). The chain's CDR3 is CASGAVGDRWPLHF. The CDR3 DNA reads TGTGCCAGCGGCGCCGTCGGTGACAGATGGCCCCTCCACTTT.

J is TRBJ2-1 and V is TRBV29-1, with a possible D match to TRBD1 (5 bases). Germline loops: CDR1 SQVTM, CDR2 ANQGSEA. The CDR3 has 11 residues. The CDR3 here is CVYRYYNEQFF. The CDR3 DNA reads as TGCGTATACAGGTACTACAATGAGCAGTTCTTC.

The V and J genes are TRBV7-8 and TRBJ2-3; the match to TRBD2 covers 11 bases. This CDR3 comprises 20 residues. After removal of 2 bases from V and 4 bases from J, the junction contained 17 bases not matched to a gene. Per germline, CDR1 SGHVS and CDR2 FQNEAQ. CDR3 coding DNA: TGTGCCAGCAGCTTATTGCGAACTAGCGGGAGATTGGGGCCAGCAGATACGCAGTATTTT. The encoded protein is CASSLLRTSGRLGPADTQYF.

This clone was found once. The V gene is TRBV2, the J gene TRBJ2-7, with D possibly TRBD1 on 6 matching bases. With 4 bases removed from V and 3 bases from J, the gap between germline ends came to 13 bases. This CDR3 is 14 amino acids long. CDR1 SNHLY and CDR2 FYNNEI come from the germline V gene. This chain's CDR3 is CASSAPDRIYEQYF. CDR3 nucleotide sequence: TGTGCCAGCAGTGCCCCGGACAGAATCTACGAGCAGTACTTC.